These 11 T cell receptor beta chains were all obtained from the same sample, sequenced in a study of blood T cell repertoires in COVID-19. Sequencing used immunoSEQ multiplex PCR; TCRdb keeps in-frame clones, though not all of them. Among about 230,000 clones listed, 75% to 90% were seen once. Sequenced sample: peripheral blood. These receptors originate from a man between 35 and 55 years old with acute or convalescent COVID-19.

The CDR3 sequence is CASSSGLAGLLEADTQYF. The CDR3 DNA reads as TGTGCCAGCAGCTCGGGACTAGCGGGATTATTAGAAGCAGATACGCAGTATTTT. This chain links TRBV5-4 with TRBJ2-3; TRBD2 matches 13 bases. CDR3 length equals 18 residues. V dropped 3 bases and J dropped 4; count of bases not matched to a gene: 11. CDR1 and CDR2 from the germline V gene are SGHNT and YYREEE (reference sequence).

The genes are TRBV7-9 and TRBJ1-4; D is ambiguous. This CDR3 is 11 amino acids long. V lost 10 bases and J 11 bases, leaving 14 bases between the germline ends. CDR1 and CDR2 from the germline V gene are SEHNR and FQNEAQ (reference sequence). The chain's CDR3 is CATEESWKLFF. CDR3 coding DNA: TGTGCCACCGAAGAGTCGTGGAAACTGTTTTTT.

The rearrangement links TRBV6-1 to TRBJ1-1; D perhaps matches TRBD1 (5 bases). The V end lost 2 bases, the J end lost 3 bases, and 13 bases lay between the germline ends. The CDR3 has 15 amino acids. The V gene's germline CDR1 is MNHNS and CDR2 SASEGT. The CDR3 loop is CASSELGPGDTEAFF. CDR3 sequence (DNA): TGTGCCAGCAGTGAACTGGGGCCTGGGGACACTGAAGCTTTCTTT.

The chain combines TRBV7-2 with TRBJ2-1; 10 bases are a match to TRBD2. The CDR3 covers 15 residues. Germline V gives CDR1 SGHTA, CDR2 FQGNSA. V trimming: 3 bases; J trimming: 7 bases; junction bases outside the gene matches: 6. As DNA, the CDR3 is TGTGCCAGCAGCTTGGGTCTAGCGGGAGTAAATGAGCAGTTCTTC. As protein: CASSLGLAGVNEQFF.

The chain joins TRBV28 to TRBJ1-2; a weak D match, TRBD1 (6 bases). V lost 4 bases to trimming and J lost 8 bases, with 8 bases between them. CDR1 and CDR2 (germline): MDHEN, SYDVKM. The CDR3 runs 11 residues. The CDR3 DNA sequence: TGTGCCAGCAGTTACAGGGACGGCTACACCTTC. As protein: CASSYRDGYTF.

The chain uses TRBV27 and TRBJ2-7; 7 nucleotides line up with TRBD1. The V and J ends lost 5 bases and 9 bases, in that order; junction bases with no gene match: 16. This CDR3 has 15 residues. Germline CDR1 and CDR2: MNHEY and SMNVEV (reference sequence). CDR3 in DNA: TGTGCCAGCAGTCGACAGGGTGGGGGAAATGTGGTGCAGTACTTC. It is translated as CASSRQGGGNVVQYF.

V is TRBV24-1 and J is TRBJ2-1; possible D gene TRBD2, 6 bases. CDR3 size: 15 residues. V was trimmed by 9 bases and J by 6 bases, leaving 20 bases between them. Germline loops: CDR1 KGHDR, CDR2 SFDVKD. CDR3 nucleotides: TGTGCCACCCGCCGGACCGGGAGAGAGGTCAATGAGCAGTTCTTC. It codes for CATRRTGREVNEQFF.

In this sample, this clone turned up once. V gene TRBV7-9 combines with J gene TRBJ1-2, with a possible D match to TRBD1 (6 bases). Germline CDR1 SEHNR, CDR2 FQNEAQ (reference sequence). V lost 5 bases and J 6 bases, leaving 22 bases between the germline ends. This CDR3 has 16 residues. The CDR3 DNA sequence: TGTGCCAGCAGCCTAAGTCCCACCAGGGGACCAGATGGCTACACCTTC. As protein: CASSLSPTRGPDGYTF.

The rearrangement links TRBV29-1 to TRBJ2-3, with D possibly being TRBD2 (6 bases). V lost 6 bases to trimming and J lost 7 bases, with 14 bases between them. Germline V lookup: CDR1 SQVTM, CDR2 ANQGSEA. The length of the CDR3 is 12 residues. The CDR3 loop is CSVLETSYTQYF. The CDR3 DNA reads as TGCAGCGTCCTGGAGACTAGTTATACGCAGTATTTT.

This rearrangement joins TRBV29-1 to TRBJ2-4; possible D gene TRBD2, 6 bases. The CDR3 has 13 amino acids. V lost 4 bases to trimming and J lost 5 bases, with 12 bases between them. Germline CDR1 is SQVTM and CDR2 is ANQGSEA. This CDR3 is CSVGGSGENIQYF. DNA for the CDR3: TGCAGCGTTGGAGGTAGCGGTGAAAACATTCAGTACTTC.

A single count supports this clone. The rearrangement joins TRBV27 to TRBJ1-2; 7 bases agree with TRBD1. This CDR3 is 13 amino acids long. Per the germline V gene, CDR1 is MNHEY and CDR2 is SMNVEV (reference sequence). With V trimmed by 5 bases and J by 4 bases, 4 bases remained unmatched. Here the CDR3 reads CASSKTGSYGYTF. CDR3 bases: TGTGCCAGCAGTAAGACAGGGAGCTATGGCTACACCTTC.